Sequencing of this T cell receptor (beta chain) was carried out in a study of response to subunit inactivated influenza vaccine. This clonotype was counted between two and nine times. The CDR3 length is 13 residues. V was cut by 11 bases and J by 1 base, with 13 bases left in between. TCRdb reanalysed the RT-PCR reads using MiXCR and keeps one entry per CDR3 protein. The sample gives roughly 760,000 distinct CDR3 sequences, approximately 22% of which show up once; roughly 10% is in the top ten. The sequence was obtained from a man aged 50 to 59 who received an inactivated influenza vaccine. The material sequenced was PBMCs from blood, taken around 5 days after vaccination. J is TRBJ2-3 and V is TRBV12-3 or TRBV12-4; D possibly corresponds to TRBD1 (7 bases). The CDR3 DNA reads TGTGCCTCTACCAGGGGGGGCACAGATACGCAGTATTTT. This sequence encodes CASTRGGTDTQYF.